Only one count was recorded for the clone carrying this TCR beta chain. The antigen remains unidentified. This sample stems from a study of T cell therapy after organ transplantation. Study conclusions and caveats: In nonresponders, reduced coverage from low CD8+ yield may limit detected expansions.

CDR3 size: 14 residues. Germline CDR1 is LNHNV and CDR2 is YYDKDF (reference sequence). Deletions cut 1 base from V and 5 bases from J, with 8 bases between. Indicated time point: 4-8 weeks after completion of therapy. Generated by immunoSEQ multiplex PCR, the TCRdb table keeps only in-frame clones and is missing some. Of about 3,400 clones listed, about two thirds are singletons. The gene calls are TRBV15 and TRBJ2-2; no clear D. The clonotype was recovered from a human patient who had received a solid organ transplant and had CMV disease. The graft donor may be the source of some T cells. The source material was CD8+ T cells from blood, sampled after autologous CMV-specific T cell therapy. CDR3: CATSRVPATGELFF. In DNA, the CDR3 is TGTGCCACCAGCAGAGTACCGGCGACCGGGGAGCTGTTTTTT.